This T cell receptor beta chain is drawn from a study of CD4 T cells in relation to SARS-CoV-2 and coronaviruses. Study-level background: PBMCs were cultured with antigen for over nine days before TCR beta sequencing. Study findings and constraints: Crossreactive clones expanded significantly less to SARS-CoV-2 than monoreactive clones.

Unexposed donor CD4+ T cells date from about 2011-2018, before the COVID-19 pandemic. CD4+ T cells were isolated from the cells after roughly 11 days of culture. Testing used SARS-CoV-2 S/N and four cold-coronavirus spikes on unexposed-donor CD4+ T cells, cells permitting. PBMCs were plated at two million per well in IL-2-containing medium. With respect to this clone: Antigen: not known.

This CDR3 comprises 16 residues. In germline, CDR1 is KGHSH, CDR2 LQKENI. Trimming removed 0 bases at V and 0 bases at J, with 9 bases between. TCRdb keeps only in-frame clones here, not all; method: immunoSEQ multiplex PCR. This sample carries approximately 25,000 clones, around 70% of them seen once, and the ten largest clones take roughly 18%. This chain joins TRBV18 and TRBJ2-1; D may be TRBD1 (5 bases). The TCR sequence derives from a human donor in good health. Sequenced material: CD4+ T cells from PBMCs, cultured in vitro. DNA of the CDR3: TGTGCCAGCTCACCACCAGGGGTGGGCTCCTACAATGAGCAGTTCTTC. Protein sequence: CASSPPGVGSYNEQFF.